These T cell receptor beta chains were read from a single sample in a study of ipilimumab plus nivolumab after autologous stem cell transplantation. The method was immunoSEQ multiplex PCR; TCRdb's version includes in-frame clones alone and lacks a portion of them. The profile covers approximately 80,000 clones, with 83% appearing a single time and 2.2% taken by the ten largest. Here the sequenced sample was PBMCs, taken in a trial of ipilimumab plus nivolumab as post-transplant consolidation. The receptors were sampled from a male donor with diffuse large B-cell lymphoma. The CDR3 runs from the conserved cysteine through the conserved F or W. The D gene is left open where the match is weak. Clone size is stated in some rows and not others, as once, few, many or a class when expanded.

.,TRBV6-1,.,TRBJ1-5,CASSEGGPGRSYQPQHF,TGTGCCAGCAGTGAAGGGGGGCCGGGACGGTCCTATCAGCCCCAGCATTTT
.,TRBV9,.,TRBJ1-1,CASSVGMNTEAFF,TGTGCCAGCAGCGTAGGAATGAACACTGAAGCTTTCTTT
.,TRBV5-1,.,TRBJ2-6,CASSLGHISGANVLTF,TGCGCCAGCAGCTTGGGACACATCTCTGGGGCCAACGTCCTGACTTTC
.,TRBV14,.,TRBJ1-6,CASSQIGTLRIGSPLHF,TGTGCCAGCAGCCAAATCGGGACTCTCAGAATAGGTTCACCCCTCCACTTT
.,TRBV23-1,TRBD2,TRBJ2-5,CASSARGLAQPGETRYF,TGCGCCAGCAGTGCGCGGGGACTAGCCCAGCCGGGGGAGACCCGGTACTTC
.,TRBV5-4,.,TRBJ2-7,CASSPETLGEQYF,TGTGCCAGCAGCCCCGAAACCTTAGGGGAGCAGTACTTC
.,TRBV2,.,TRBJ2-3,CASSGLPYGTDTQYF,TGTGCCAGCAGTGGATTACCGTACGGGACAGATACGCAGTATTTT
.,TRBV7-2,.,TRBJ1-3,CASSLDSLIGNTIYF,TGTGCCAGCAGCTTAGATTCGTTGATTGGAAACACCATATATTTT
.,TRBV18,TRBD1,TRBJ1-1,CASSPLEITGTGGTEAFF,TGTGCCAGCTCACCCCTAGAGATTACCGGGACAGGGGGCACTGAAGCTTTCTTT
.,TRBV6-1,.,TRBJ1-4,CASATRRADEKLFF,TGTGCCAGCGCTACACGGAGGGCGGATGAAAAACTGTTTTTT
.,TRBV10-2,TRBD1,TRBJ1-6,CASRYRQGVESPLHF,TGCGCCAGCCGCTACAGACAGGGGGTTGAATCACCCCTCCACTTT
once,TRBV6-6,.,TRBJ2-7,CASTNPTGLHEQYF,TGTGCCAGCACCAACCCGACAGGACTCCACGAGCAGTACTTC
.,TRBV6-6,TRBD1,TRBJ1-1,CASRPTGRAPEAFF,TGTGCCAGCAGACCGACAGGGAGGGCCCCTGAAGCTTTCTTT
.,TRBV5-8,.,TRBJ1-1,CASSPWAFF,TGTGCCAGCAGTCCGTGGGCTTTCTTT
.,TRBV19,TRBD1,TRBJ2-7,CASSPGTGDSYEQYF,TGTGCCAGTAGTCCCGGGACAGGGGACTCCTACGAGCAGTACTTC
once,TRBV11-1,TRBD1,TRBJ1-1,CASSPGQGYTEAFF,TGTGCCAGCAGCCCGGGACAGGGCTACACTGAAGCTTTCTTT
.,TRBV6-1,TRBD2,TRBJ2-2,CASSAFGSGGTGELFF,TGTGCCAGCAGTGCCTTCGGTAGCGGGGGGACCGGGGAGCTGTTTTTT
.,TRBV4-1,.,TRBJ2-5,CASSQGPREAQYF,TGCGCCAGCAGCCAAGGACCAAGAGAGGCCCAGTACTTC
.,TRBV7-9,TRBD1,TRBJ1-1,CASSVGRQGISEAFF,TGTGCCAGCAGCGTAGGGAGACAGGGGATTTCTGAAGCTTTCTTT
.,TRBV4-1,.,TRBJ2-3,CASSQGGTGGTDTQYF,TGCGCCAGCAGCCAGGGGGGGACAGGTGGCACAGATACGCAGTATTTT
.,TRBV14,TRBD2,TRBJ2-3,CASSPGTSGGMDTQYF,TGTGCCAGCAGCCCGGGGACTAGCGGGGGGATGGATACGCAGTATTTT
.,TRBV29-1,TRBD1,TRBJ1-2,CSVGDRSYGYTF,TGCAGCGTCGGGGACAGGAGCTATGGCTACACCTTC
.,TRBV4-2,.,TRBJ1-1,CASSLRSNTEAFF,TGTGCCAGCAGCTTACGATCGAACACTGAAGCTTTCTTT
.,TRBV5-8,.,TRBJ1-6,CASSLGNRNSPLHF,TGTGCCAGCAGCTTAGGTAACAGAAATTCACCCCTCCACTTT
.,TRBV4-1,.,TRBJ2-4,CASSQGASKNIQYF,TGCGCCAGCAGCCAAGGAGCGTCCAAAAACATTCAGTACTTC
once,TRBV6-1,.,TRBJ1-4,CASTWTNEKLFF,TGTGCCAGCACCTGGACTAATGAAAAACTGTTTTTT
.,TRBV2,TRBD1,TRBJ1-4,CASSGTGGKGEKLFF,TGTGCCAGCAGTGGAACAGGGGGCAAGGGTGAAAAACTGTTTTTT
.,TRBV10-3,.,TRBJ1-2,CAISESKGGYGYTF,TGTGCCATCAGTGAGTCTAAGGGAGGCTATGGCTACACCTTC
.,TRBV21-1,.,TRBJ2-2,CASTERGNTGELFF,TGTGCCAGTACAGAGCGGGGGAACACCGGGGAGCTGTTTTTT
.,TRBV29-1,TRBD2,TRBJ2-3,CSAVAGRTDTQYF,TGCAGCGCTGTAGCGGGGCGCACAGATACGCAGTATTTT
once,TRBV29-1,TRBD1,TRBJ1-2,CSAPWDRESGGYTF,TGCAGCGCCCCCTGGGACAGGGAGAGCGGTGGCTACACCTTC
.,TRBV7-9,.,TRBJ2-7,CASSFGGREQYF,TGTGCCAGCAGCTTTGGGGGAAGGGAGCAGTACTTC
.,TRBV6-1,.,TRBJ1-3,CASRLGNTIYF,TGTGCCAGCAGACTCGGAAACACCATATATTTT
few,TRBV7-3,.,TRBJ2-7,CASSLPEAEVYDEQYF,TGTGCCAGCAGCTTACCGGAGGCGGAAGTATATGACGAGCAGTACTTC
.,TRBV6-1,TRBD1,TRBJ2-2,CASSHRGANTGELFF,TGTGCCAGCAGCCACAGGGGCGCTAACACCGGGGAGCTGTTTTTT
.,TRBV7-9,.,TRBJ2-5,CASSFGDTSSETQYF,TGTGCCAGCAGCTTCGGGGACACATCCTCGGAGACCCAGTACTTC
.,TRBV6-5,TRBD1,TRBJ1-2,CASSSPAGTAYGYTF,TGTGCCAGCAGTTCCCCAGCCGGGACAGCCTATGGCTACACCTTC
.,TRBV5-1,.,TRBJ1-4,CASSLAGGGDSTNEKLFF,TGCGCCAGCAGCTTGGCCGGCGGGGGCGACTCAACTAATGAAAAACTGTTTTTT
.,TRBV18,.,TRBJ1-1,CASSPSTGNTEAFF,TGTGCCAGCTCACCCTCGACGGGGAACACTGAAGCTTTCTTT
once,TRBV5-6,TRBD2,TRBJ2-5,CASSSTSGTQTQYF,TGTGCCAGCAGCTCGACTAGCGGGACACAGACCCAGTACTTC
.,TRBV2,TRBD2,TRBJ2-1,CASRGLAGIYNEQFF,TGTGCCAGCAGAGGACTAGCGGGGATCTACAATGAGCAGTTCTTC
.,TRBV28,.,TRBJ2-2,CASSLLETRGELFF,TGTGCCAGCAGTTTGCTAGAAACCCGGGGGGAGCTGTTTTTT
.,TRBV7-2,.,TRBJ1-2,CASSLRGIVEGYTF,TGTGCCAGCAGCTTAAGGGGTATCGTTGAGGGCTACACCTTC
.,TRBV5-1,.,TRBJ2-5,CASSLVQEGTQYF,TGCGCCAGCAGCTTGGTGCAGGAGGGGACCCAGTACTTC
few,TRBV9,TRBD1,TRBJ1-2,CADRQGRDGYTF,TGTGCCGACAGACAGGGGAGGGACGGCTACACCTTC
.,TRBV7-2,.,TRBJ2-4,CASSLTAMEWDIQYF,TGTGCCAGCAGCTTAACCGCGATGGAGTGGGACATTCAGTACTTC
.,TRBV18,.,TRBJ2-7,CASSPTPASYEQYF,TGTGCCAGCTCACCAACGCCGGCCTCCTACGAGCAGTACTTC
.,TRBV7-6,.,TRBJ2-7,CASSLATGAYEQYF,TGTGCCAGCAGCTTAGCGACGGGAGCCTACGAGCAGTACTTC
.,TRBV18,.,TRBJ1-2,CASSRQETEGYTF,TGTGCCAGCTCACGACAGGAAACGGAGGGCTACACCTTC
.,TRBV4-3,.,TRBJ1-2,CASSQELGPYGYTF,TGCGCCAGCAGCCAAGAACTCGGACCTTATGGCTACACCTTC